The rows below give T cell receptor beta chains drawn from one sample of a study of neurological immune-mediated disorders. Each CDR3 protein gets one entry after TCRdb re-called the 5' RACE reads with MiXCR. The sample includes 100,000 or so distinct CDR3 sequences, approximately 3.3% seen only once; the top ten take roughly 6.4%. The sequenced sample consisted of PBMCs. The receptors were sampled from a woman aged 18-30 years with multiple sclerosis. The CDR3 runs from the conserved cysteine through the conserved F or W. A D gene is named only where the DNA matches it firmly. Expanded clones get a size class; other rows say once, few or many, or leave the size out.

- TRBJ1-5 many TRBV7-9 CASSLDGGPSNQPQHF TGCGCCAGCAGCTTAGACGGCGGGCCTAGCAATCAGCCCCAGCATTTT
TRBD1 TRBJ1-6 many TRBV5-1 CASRGQGDSPLHF TGCGCCAGCAGAGGACAGGGGGATTCACCCCTCCACTTT
- TRBJ1-6 many TRBV20-1 CSARDVAANSPLHF TGCAGTGCTAGAGATGTGGCAGCTAATTCACCCCTCCACTTT
TRBD2 TRBJ2-7 many TRBV5-1 CASSFAAGGLYEQYF TGCGCCAGCAGCTTCGCTGCGGGGGGGCTCTACGAGCAGTACTTC
- TRBJ1-2 many TRBV3-1 CASSPLDRPYLEGYTF TGTGCCAGCAGCCCTCTCGACAGGCCCTACCTTGAAGGCTACACCTTC
- TRBJ2-1 many TRBV7-9 CASSLSLWGWQFF TGTGCCAGCAGCTTAAGCTTGTGGGGTTGGCAGTTCTTC
- TRBJ2-2 many TRBV5-6 CASSLRPLNTGELFF TGTGCCAGCAGCCTCCGGCCATTAAACACCGGGGAGCTGTTTTTT
- TRBJ2-3 few TRBV28 CASRQTSGSRGSNTQYF TGTGCCAGCAGGCAGACGTCAGGTAGCAGGGGTTCAAATACGCAGTATTTT
TRBD2 TRBJ2-7 many TRBV5-1 CARIKVPSGRASYEQYF TGCGCCCGAATAAAGGTTCCTAGCGGGAGGGCCTCCTACGAGCAGTACTTC
- TRBJ2-7 many TRBV6-5 CASHRDNTEQYF TGTGCCAGCCACCGGGACAATACCGAGCAGTACTTC
- TRBJ1-1 many TRBV25-1 CASREVGGNTEAFF TGTGCCAGCAGGGAGGTGGGGGGGAACACTGAAGCTTTCTTT
TRBD1 TRBJ1-6 few TRBV7-2 CASSISTGRESPLHF TGTGCCAGCAGCATTTCGACAGGGAGGGAATCACCCCTCCACTTT
- TRBJ1-4 few TRBV12-3/TRBV12-4 CASNSGAATNEKLFF TGTGCCAGCAACTCGGGGGCAGCAACTAATGAAAAACTGTTTTTT
TRBD1 TRBJ2-6 many TRBV7-9 CASSPGTGVFGANVLTF TGTGCCAGCAGCCCCGGGACAGGGGTGTTTGGGGCCAACGTCCTGACTTTC
- TRBJ1-1 many TRBV6-6 CASSYAPDRNTEAFF TGTGCCAGCAGTTACGCCCCCGACAGGAACACTGAAGCTTTCTTT
- TRBJ2-7 many TRBV3-1 CASSQTGLLPYEQYF TGTGCCAGCAGCCAAACAGGGTTATTACCCTACGAGCAGTACTTC
TRBD1 TRBJ2-7 many TRBV29-1 CSVGDRGEQYF TGCAGCGTTGGGGACAGGGGCGAGCAGTACTTC
- TRBJ2-7 many TRBV5-6 CASSLAANDEQYF TGTGCCAGCAGCTTGGCGGCCAACGACGAGCAGTACTTC
- TRBJ2-5 many TRBV7-2 CASSLVTGLETQYF TGTGCCAGCAGCTTGGTCACGGGGCTGGAGACCCAGTACTTC
TRBD2 TRBJ2-3 many TRBV7-6 CASSLFSGSDTQYF TGTGCCAGCAGCTTATTTAGCGGGAGCGATACGCAGTATTTT
TRBD2 TRBJ2-3 many TRBV5-6 CASSFPGRGWGTDTQYF TGTGCCAGCAGCTTCCCGGGGAGGGGATGGGGCACAGATACGCAGTATTTT
- TRBJ1-6 - TRBV2 CASIPEYNSPLHF TGTGCCAGCATACCAGAATATAATTCACCCCTCCACTTT
- TRBJ1-1 many TRBV6-5 CASSAQGRAFF TGTGCCAGCAGTGCACAGGGAAGAGCTTTCTTT
TRBD1 TRBJ1-2 many TRBV11-2 CASSFRQGAAKGYTF TGTGCCAGCAGCTTCAGGCAGGGGGCTGCAAAGGGCTACACCTTC
- TRBJ2-5 many TRBV18 CASSPSWQEETQYF TGTGCCAGCTCACCAAGTTGGCAGGAAGAGACCCAGTACTTC
TRBD2 TRBJ2-5 many TRBV20-1 CSARASLAGAETQYF TGCAGTGCTAGAGCCTCCCTAGCGGGAGCAGAGACCCAGTACTTC
TRBD2 TRBJ2-1 many TRBV20-1 CSARGSAGGWNEQFF TGCAGTGCTAGAGGTTCGGCGGGGGGGTGGAATGAGCAGTTCTTC
- TRBJ2-7 many TRBV7-3 CASSLGGGGLYEQYF TGTGCCAGCAGCTTAGGGGGCGGGGGCCTCTACGAGCAGTACTTC
- TRBJ2-7 many TRBV15 CATSSAGNWPLGEQYF TGTGCCACCAGCAGCGCCGGTAACTGGCCCTTGGGCGAGCAGTACTTC